This T cell receptor (beta chain) is from a study of beta chain features in type 1 diabetes. In germline, CDR1 is MNHNY, CDR2 SVGAGI (reference sequence). This CDR3 region has 16 residues. With 3 bases removed from V and 4 bases from J, the gap between germline ends came to 16 bases. Expressed TCRB transcripts got sequenced, as all isolated RNA was reverse transcribed. Produced via immunoSEQ multiplex PCR; TCRdb's table is partial and in-frame only. Seen here are some 900,000 clones, 15% to 20% observed once, and the top ten hold around 0.02%. V usage is TRBV6-6 and J usage is TRBJ2-4; no clear D. The TCR sequence derives from a woman aged 18-30 years in good health. Material for sequencing was naive CD4+ T cells from blood. CDR3 in amino acids: CASSYASGDPKNIQYF. In DNA form, the CDR3 reads TGTGCCAGCAGTTATGCGTCAGGAGATCCGAAAAACATTCAGTACTTC.